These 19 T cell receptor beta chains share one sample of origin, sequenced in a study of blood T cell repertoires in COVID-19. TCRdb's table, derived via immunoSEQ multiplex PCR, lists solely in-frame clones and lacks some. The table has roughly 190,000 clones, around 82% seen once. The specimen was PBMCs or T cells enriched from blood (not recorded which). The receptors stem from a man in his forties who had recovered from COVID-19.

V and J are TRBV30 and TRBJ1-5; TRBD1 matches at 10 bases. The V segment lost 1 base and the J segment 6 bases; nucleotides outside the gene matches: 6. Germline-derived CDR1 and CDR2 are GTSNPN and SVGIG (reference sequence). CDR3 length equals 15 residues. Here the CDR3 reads CAWSGRGQGSQPQHF. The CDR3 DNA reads TGTGCCTGGAGTGGGAGGGGACAGGGGAGTCAGCCCCAGCATTTT.

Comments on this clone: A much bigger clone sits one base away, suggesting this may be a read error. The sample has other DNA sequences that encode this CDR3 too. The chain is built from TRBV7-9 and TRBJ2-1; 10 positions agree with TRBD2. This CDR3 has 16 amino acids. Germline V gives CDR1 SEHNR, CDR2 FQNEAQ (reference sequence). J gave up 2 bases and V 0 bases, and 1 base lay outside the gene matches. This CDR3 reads CASSLALAGTYNEQFF. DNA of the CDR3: TGTGCCAGCAGCTTAGCACTAGCGGGGACCTACAATGAGCAGTTCTTC.

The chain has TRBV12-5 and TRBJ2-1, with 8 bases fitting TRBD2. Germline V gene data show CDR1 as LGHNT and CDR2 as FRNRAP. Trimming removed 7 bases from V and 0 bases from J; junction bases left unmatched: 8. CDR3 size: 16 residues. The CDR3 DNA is TGTGCTAGTGCCCCACCCGGGACTAGCTCCTACAATGAGCAGTTCTTC. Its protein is CASAPPGTSSYNEQFF.

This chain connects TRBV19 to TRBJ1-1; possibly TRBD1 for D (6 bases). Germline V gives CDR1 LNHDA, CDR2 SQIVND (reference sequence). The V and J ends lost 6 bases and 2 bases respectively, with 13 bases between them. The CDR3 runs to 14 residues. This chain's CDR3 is CASRITGFNTEAFF. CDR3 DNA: TGTGCCAGTAGAATTACAGGGTTTAACACTGAAGCTTTCTTT.

The CDR3 region has the DNA TGTGCCAGCAGCCCACAGACTAGCGGCCAAGAGACCCAGTACTTC. It codes for CASSPQTSGQETQYF. The chain combines TRBV3-1 (or the pseudogene TRBV3-2) with TRBJ2-5; 9 positions agree with TRBD2. The CDR3 is 15 residues long. CDR1 and CDR2 (germline): LGHDT, YNNKEL (reference sequence). The V segment lost 4 bases and the J segment 1 base; nucleotides outside the gene matches: 4.

The CDR3 region is CASISTDGYTF. The CDR3 DNA sequence: TGCGCCAGCATTTCGACTGATGGCTACACCTTC. The rearrangement uses TRBV10-2 and TRBJ1-2; D not resolved. CDR1 WSHSY and CDR2 SAAADI come from the germline V gene. This CDR3 spans 11 amino acids. Trimming removed 7 bases from V and 6 bases from J, with 9 bases in between.

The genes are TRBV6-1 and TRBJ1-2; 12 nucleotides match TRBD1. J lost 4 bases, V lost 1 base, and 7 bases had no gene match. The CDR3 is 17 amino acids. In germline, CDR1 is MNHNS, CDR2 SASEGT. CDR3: CASSEGRGTGGTYGYTF. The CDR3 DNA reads TGTGCCAGCAGTGAAGGAAGGGGGACAGGGGGCACCTATGGCTACACCTTC.

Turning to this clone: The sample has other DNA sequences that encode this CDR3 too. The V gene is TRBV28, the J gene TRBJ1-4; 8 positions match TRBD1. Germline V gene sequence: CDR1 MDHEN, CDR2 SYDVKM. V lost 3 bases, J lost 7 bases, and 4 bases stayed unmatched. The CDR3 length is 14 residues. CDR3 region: CASSFQGAREKLFF. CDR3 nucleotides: TGTGCCAGCAGTTTTCAGGGGGCGCGTGAAAAACTGTTTTTT.

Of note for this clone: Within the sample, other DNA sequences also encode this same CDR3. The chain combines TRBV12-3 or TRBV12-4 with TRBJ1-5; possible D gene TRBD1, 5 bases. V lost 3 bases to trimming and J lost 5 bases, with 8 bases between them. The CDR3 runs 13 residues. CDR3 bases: TGTGCCAGCAGTTTGGGAGGGGATCAGCCCCAGCATTTT. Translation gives CASSLGGDQPQHF.

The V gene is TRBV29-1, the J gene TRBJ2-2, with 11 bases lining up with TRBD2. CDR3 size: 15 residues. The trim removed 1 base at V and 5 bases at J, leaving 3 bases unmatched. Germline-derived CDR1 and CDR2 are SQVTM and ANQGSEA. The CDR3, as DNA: TGCAGCGTTGAAGTTTTAGCGGGAGGGACCGGGGAGCTGTTTTTT. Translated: CSVEVLAGGTGELFF.

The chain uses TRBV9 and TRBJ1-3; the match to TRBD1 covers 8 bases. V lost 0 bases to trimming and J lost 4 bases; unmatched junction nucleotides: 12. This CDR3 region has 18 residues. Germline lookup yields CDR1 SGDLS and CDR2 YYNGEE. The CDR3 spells CASSVAGRGPQSGNTIYF. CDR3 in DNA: TGTGCCAGCAGCGTAGCTGGCAGGGGGCCCCAATCCGGAAACACCATATATTTT.

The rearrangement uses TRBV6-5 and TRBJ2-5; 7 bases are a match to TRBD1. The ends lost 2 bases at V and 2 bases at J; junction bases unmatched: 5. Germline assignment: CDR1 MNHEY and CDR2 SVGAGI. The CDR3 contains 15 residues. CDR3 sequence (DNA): TGTGCCAGCAGTTACGAACAGGGGATACAAGAGACCCAGTACTTC. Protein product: CASSYEQGIQETQYF.

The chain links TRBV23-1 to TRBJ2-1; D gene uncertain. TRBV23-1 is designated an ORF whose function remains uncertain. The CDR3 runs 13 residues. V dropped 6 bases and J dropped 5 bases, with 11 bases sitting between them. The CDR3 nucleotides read TGCGCCAGCAGCCTGGGCCCGAACAATGAGCAGTTCTTC. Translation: CASSLGPNNEQFF.

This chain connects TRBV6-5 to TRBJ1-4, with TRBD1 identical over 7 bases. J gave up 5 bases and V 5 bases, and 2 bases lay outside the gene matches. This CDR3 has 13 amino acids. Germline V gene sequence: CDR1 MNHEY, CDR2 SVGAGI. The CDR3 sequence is CASSKQGNEKLFF. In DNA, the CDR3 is TGTGCCAGCAGTAAACAGGGGAATGAAAAACTGTTTTTT.

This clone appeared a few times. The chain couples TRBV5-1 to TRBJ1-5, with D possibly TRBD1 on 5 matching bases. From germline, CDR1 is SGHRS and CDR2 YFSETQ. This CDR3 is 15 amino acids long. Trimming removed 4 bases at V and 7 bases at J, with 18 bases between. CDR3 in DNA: TGCGCCAGCAGCCCAGAAGGGACTGAGGGGCAGCCCCAGCATTTT. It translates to CASSPEGTEGQPQHF.

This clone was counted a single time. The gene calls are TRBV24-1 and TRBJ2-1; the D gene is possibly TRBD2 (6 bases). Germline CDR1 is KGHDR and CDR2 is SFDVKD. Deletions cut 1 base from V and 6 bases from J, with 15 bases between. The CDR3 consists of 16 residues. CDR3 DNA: TGTGCCACCAGTGATTTCTCTTCTAGCGCCATCAATGAGCAGTTCTTC. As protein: CATSDFSSSAINEQFF.

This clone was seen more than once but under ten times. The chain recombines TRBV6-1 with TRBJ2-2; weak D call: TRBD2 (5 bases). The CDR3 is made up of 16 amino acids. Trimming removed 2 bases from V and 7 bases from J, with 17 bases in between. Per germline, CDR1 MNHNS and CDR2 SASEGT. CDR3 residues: CASSEIPSTSIGELFF. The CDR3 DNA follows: TGTGCCAGCAGTGAAATACCCTCTACTAGTATCGGGGAGCTGTTTTTT.

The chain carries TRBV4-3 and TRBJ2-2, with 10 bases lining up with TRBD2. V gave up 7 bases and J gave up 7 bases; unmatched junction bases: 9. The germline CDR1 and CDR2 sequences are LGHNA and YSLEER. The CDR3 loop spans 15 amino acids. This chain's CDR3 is CASTSSGRRDGELFF. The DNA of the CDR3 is TGCGCCAGCACTTCTAGCGGGAGACGGGACGGGGAGCTGTTTTTT.

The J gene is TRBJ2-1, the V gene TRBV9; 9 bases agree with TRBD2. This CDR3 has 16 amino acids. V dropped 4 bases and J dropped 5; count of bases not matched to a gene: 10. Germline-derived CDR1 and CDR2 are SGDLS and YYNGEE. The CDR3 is CASSPLGRGGNNEQFF. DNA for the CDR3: TGTGCCAGCAGCCCCCTCGGGCGGGGGGGGAACAATGAGCAGTTCTTC.